This TCR beta chain is from a study of cytomegalovirus exposure and HLA in healthy donors. Study in general: Out of 180 million or so T cells, an earlier analysis found around 120 million unique TCR beta sequences in total.

Study-level points and caveats: Rarity marked most TCR sequences, yet some public TCRs occurred in many donors. V- and J-gene trimming in TCR beta was tied to a missense DCLRE1C variant by an analysis performed later.

The PCR employed 60 Vbeta primers together with 13 Jbeta primers. Assay: immunoSEQ multiplex PCR; the TCRdb copy retains only in-frame clones and omits some. This table has 55,000 to 70,000 clones, 80% appearing once. Per germline, CDR1 SQVTM and CDR2 ANQGSEA. V dropped 4 bases and J dropped 4 bases, with 7 bases sitting between them. This CDR3 contains 11 residues. To note about this clone: The antigen remains unidentified.

The chain carries TRBV29-1 and TRBJ2-5; D remains ambiguous. The receptor was isolated from a woman between 35 and 50 years old in good health and CMV-seronegative. The sample consisted of PBMCs. DNA for the CDR3: TGCAGCGTTGCCAACGGAGAGACCCAGTACTTC. Translated, it gives CSVANGETQYF.